The 25 T cell receptor beta chains in this list originate from one sample, sequenced in a study of T cells in localized non-small cell lung cancer. The table came from immunoSEQ multiplex PCR; TCRdb's copy has only in-frame clones and leaves some out. The data hold approximately 45,000 clones, with about four fifths observed a single time. Material: peripheral blood mononuclear cells, obtained before any cancer treatment. The receptors were gathered from a man between 40 and 69 years old with stage III lung adenocarcinoma.

The chain couples TRBV5-1 to TRBJ1-1; 9 bases match TRBD1. The CDR3 is 14 residues long. The V gene's germline CDR1 is SGHRS and CDR2 YFSETQ. Trimming took 5 bases from V and 6 from J; bases not matched to a gene: 8. The CDR3 spells CASSRTGDKAEAFF. CDR3 DNA: TGCGCCAGCAGTCGGACAGGGGACAAGGCTGAAGCTTTCTTT.

This clone has a single count. An end of the junction does not agree with germline; a read error may underlie this. Other DNA sequences in this specimen translate into the identical CDR3. This chain uses TRBV5-4 with TRBJ2-5; 11 bases line up with TRBD2. CDR1 is SGHNT and CDR2 is YYREEE in the germline V gene (reference sequence). This CDR3 comprises 16 residues. Here the CDR3 reads CASSLGASGGQETQYF. The CDR3 DNA is TGTGCCAGCAGTTTGGGGGCTAGCGGGGGGCAAGAGACCCAGTACTTC. The whole variable domain, filled in from reference TRBV5-4 and TRBJ2-5, reads ETGVTQSPTHLIKTRGQQVTLRCSSQSGHNTVSWYQQALGQGPQFIFQYYREEENGRGNFPPRFSGLQFPNYSSELNVNALELDDSALYLCASSLGASGGQETQYFGPGTRLLVL.

The chain is built from TRBV9 and TRBJ2-7; TRBD1 or TRBD2 may be the D gene (5 bases each). This CDR3 is 16 amino acids long. Trimming cost V 4 bases and J 5 bases, with 22 bases left between them. The germline CDR1 and CDR2 sequences are SGDLS and YYNGEE. The CDR3 sequence: CASSRRYEGLRNEQYF. DNA of the CDR3: TGTGCCAGCAGCCGTAGGTATGAGGGGCTCCGCAACGAGCAGTACTTC.

This clone showed up just a few times. The chain employs TRBV6-1 and TRBJ1-1; no firm D call. The CDR3 extends over 15 amino acids. Germline lookup yields CDR1 MNHNS and CDR2 SASEGT. V dropped 2 bases and J dropped 5 bases, with 15 bases sitting between them. Here the CDR3 reads CASSELAAGGTEAFF. CDR3 sequence (DNA): TGTGCCAGCAGTGAACTCGCGGCAGGAGGAACTGAAGCTTTCTTT.

The chain has TRBV2 and TRBJ2-2; no clear D. The CDR3 covers 15 residues. CDR1 and CDR2 from the germline V gene are SNHLY and FYNNEI. V was pared by 4 bases and J by 0 bases, with 9 bases between. DNA of the CDR3: TGTGCCAGCAGTGTAATGCCTTCGAACACCGGGGAGCTGTTTTTT. It specifies CASSVMPSNTGELFF.

The J gene is TRBJ2-2, the V gene TRBV7-2; 7 nucleotides line up with TRBD2. Germline lookup yields CDR1 SGHTA and CDR2 FQGNSA. J gave up 2 bases and V 4 bases, and 4 bases lay outside the gene matches. This CDR3 is 15 amino acids long. The CDR3 DNA is TGTGCCAGCAGCTCCCGGGACTACAACACCGGGGAGCTGTTTTTT. It yields the protein CASSSRDYNTGELFF. Filled out from reference TRBV7-2 and TRBJ2-2, the complete variable domain reads GAGVSQSPSNKVTEKGKDVELRCDPISGHTALYWYRQSLGQGLEFLIYFQGNSAPDKSGLPSDRFSAERTGGSVSTLTIQRTQQEDSAVYLCASSSRDYNTGELFFGEGSRLTVL.

The gene calls are TRBV14 and TRBJ2-5; 10 nucleotides align to TRBD2. Per germline, CDR1 SGHDN and CDR2 FVKESK. The CDR3 consists of 16 residues. Trimming cost V 1 base and J 5 bases; bases outside gene matches: 7. CDR3 sequence reads: CASSQALAGNFETQYF. Here the CDR3 DNA reads TGTGCCAGCAGCCAAGCACTAGCGGGGAACTTTGAGACCCAGTACTTC.

The chain couples TRBV5-5 to TRBJ1-2; a weak D match, TRBD1 (5 bases). V was shortened by 10 bases and J by 4 bases, with 20 bases between the two germline ends. From germline, CDR1 is SGHKS and CDR2 YYEKEE (reference sequence). This CDR3 has 14 residues. The CDR3 reads CASNRDASFYGYTF. The CDR3 nucleotides are TGTGCCTCCAACCGGGACGCCTCCTTCTATGGCTACACCTTC.

The genes are TRBV27 and TRBJ2-3; the match to TRBD2 covers 7 bases. The CDR3 has 16 residues. Trimming at V came to 6 bases and at J to 0 bases, leaving 9 bases not matched to a gene. The germline CDR1 and CDR2 sequences are MNHEY and SMNVEV (reference sequence). The CDR3 DNA reads TGTGCCAGCAGGAGGGGACTACCGACTAGCACAGATACGCAGTATTTT. This translates into CASRRGLPTSTDTQYF.

Concerning this clone itself: One junction end does not reproduce the germline sequence, and a read error may be involved. The chain uses TRBV5-3 and TRBJ2-3, with a tentative D call TRBD2 (6 bases). TRBV5-3 is recorded as an ORF, its role being uncertain. CDR3 length: 13 amino acids. CDR3 bases: TGTGCCAGCAGCTCACCGGGGGCAGATACGCAGTATTTT. Encoded protein: CASSSPGADTQYF.

The chain joins TRBV18 to TRBJ1-1; TRBD1 matches 10 bases. V was clipped by 4 bases and J by 11 bases; unmatched bases: 4. CDR1 and CDR2 from the germline V gene are KGHSH and LQKENI. CDR3 size: 12 residues. CDR3 protein: CASSRDRGSAFF. In DNA form, the CDR3 reads TGTGCCAGCTCACGGGACAGGGGTTCGGCTTTCTTT. Full variable domain (outside the CDR3, taken from reference TRBV18 and TRBJ1-1): NAGVMQNPRHLVRRRGQEARLRCSPMKGHSHVYWYRQLPEEGLKFMVYLQKENIIDESGMPKERFSAEFPKEGPSILRIQQVVRGDSAAYFCASSRDRGSAFFGQGTRLTVV.

The V call is TRBV5-6, the J call TRBJ1-2; no clear D. The length of the CDR3 is 13 residues. Looked up from germline, CDR1 is SGHDT and CDR2 is YYEEEE. Trimming shortened V by 4 bases and J by 7 bases, and 14 bases separated the two germline ends. The CDR3 DNA reads as TGTGCCAGCAGCAGCACAAGCAAGATTGGCTACACCTTC. Its protein is CASSSTSKIGYTF.

The chain joins TRBV10-2 to TRBJ2-5; 7 bases agree with TRBD2. The CDR3 consists of 14 residues. From germline, CDR1 is WSHSY and CDR2 SAAADI. Germline trimming cut 6 bases from V and 5 bases from J; bases unmatched to any gene: 9. This chain's CDR3 is CASSDWEGRETQYF. Here the CDR3 DNA reads TGCGCCAGCAGCGATTGGGAGGGTCGTGAGACCCAGTACTTC.

The chain links TRBV5-1 to TRBJ1-4, with TRBD1 matching over 8 bases. V shed 4 bases and J 4 bases; nucleotides not matched to a gene: 6. Germline CDR1 is SGHRS and CDR2 is YFSETQ. CDR3 length equals 15 residues. The CDR3 loop reads CASSRYRGDNEKLFF. CDR3 coding DNA: TGCGCCAGCAGCCGGTACAGGGGGGATAATGAAAAACTGTTTTTT.

This clone was counted between two and nine times. This chain connects TRBV10-2 to TRBJ2-5, with D uncertain. CDR1 is WSHSY, CDR2 SAAADI, per germline. This CDR3 comprises 11 residues. V was trimmed by 5 bases and J by 7 bases, leaving 8 bases between them. This chain's CDR3 is CASSPDGTQYF. In DNA, the CDR3 is TGCGCCAGCAGTCCCGACGGGACCCAGTACTTC.

The gene calls are TRBV28 and TRBJ2-5; TRBD2 agrees at 8 bases. The CDR3 covers 17 residues. Germline CDR1 is MDHEN and CDR2 is SYDVKM. V lost 1 base, J lost 7 bases, and 14 bases stayed unmatched. The CDR3 here is CASSLSLAGGRGGTQYF. The CDR3 bases are TGTGCCAGCAGTTTATCCCTTGCGGGGGGACGCGGTGGGACCCAGTACTTC.

This sequence joins TRBV6-6 and TRBJ2-5; D not resolved. V dropped 0 bases and J dropped 9 bases, with 8 bases sitting between them. The CDR3 sequence is 12 residues long. The germline V gene encodes CDR1 MNHNY and CDR2 SVGAGI (reference sequence). The CDR3 DNA reads as TGTGCCAGCAGTTACTCGGCTCCGGCCCAGTACTTC. Its translation is CASSYSAPAQYF.

V usage is TRBV14 and J usage is TRBJ1-6; D is unclear. Trimming took off 1 base at V and 4 bases at J, with 5 bases between the two ends. The germline CDR1 and CDR2 sequences are SGHDN and FVKESK. CDR3 size: 14 residues. The CDR3 protein is CASSQGGYNSPLHF. The CDR3 region has the DNA TGTGCCAGCAGCCAAGGTGGTTATAATTCACCCCTCCACTTT.

The chain is built from TRBV6-6 and TRBJ2-7; D is perhaps TRBD1 or TRBD2 (5 bases each). V lost 6 bases to trimming and J lost 0 bases, with 15 bases between them. Per the germline V gene, CDR1 is MNHNY and CDR2 is SVGAGI (reference sequence). The CDR3 has 15 amino acids. The CDR3 nucleotides read TGTGCCAGCAGACTGGGACGGGCAAGCTCCTACGAGCAGTACTTC. Amino acids: CASRLGRASSYEQYF.

The chain links TRBV2 to TRBJ1-1, with D possibly matching TRBD1 (5 bases). From germline, CDR1 is SNHLY and CDR2 FYNNEI. The CDR3 loop spans 13 amino acids. Trimming stripped 5 bases from V and 0 bases from J, with 7 bases between. CDR3 bases: TGTGCCAGCAGTAAACAGGTGAACACTGAAGCTTTCTTT. Translated: CASSKQVNTEAFF.

The gene calls are TRBV6-6 and TRBJ2-2; D possibly uses TRBD1 or TRBD2 (5 bases each). V was shortened by 8 bases and J by 3 bases, with 16 bases between the two germline ends. The CDR3 totals 15 residues. The V gene's germline CDR1 is MNHNY and CDR2 SVGAGI (reference sequence). CDR3 sequence reads: CASGKPGRDTGELFF. The CDR3 DNA is TGTGCCAGCGGTAAACCGGGACGGGACACCGGGGAGCTGTTTTTT.

This clone was detected only a few times. This chain uses TRBV6-1 with TRBJ1-5, with unresolved D. The V and J ends lost 6 bases and 7 bases respectively, with 10 bases between them. The CDR3 runs 12 residues. Germline V gene data show CDR1 as MNHNS and CDR2 as SASEGT. The CDR3 DNA reads as TGTGCCAGCAGGGTCCAGAGCCAGCCCCAGCATTTT. Translated: CASRVQSQPQHF.

The chain links TRBV5-8 to TRBJ1-2; weak D call: TRBD1 (6 bases). Trimming cost V 4 bases and J 6 bases, with 22 bases left between them. Germline CDR1 SGHTS, CDR2 YDEGEE. The CDR3 consists of 16 residues. CDR3 coding DNA: TGTGCCAGCAGCACGGGCTGGACAGAAGTAGCAGATGGCTACACCTTC. Its protein is CASSTGWTEVADGYTF.

The sample holds a few counts of this clone. The V call is TRBV5-1, the J call TRBJ2-5; 9 bases line up with TRBD2. Losses at the gene ends were 2 bases for V and 4 bases for J; bases not matched to a gene: 6. Germline values: CDR1 SGHRS, CDR2 YFSETQ. The CDR3 runs 15 residues. The CDR3 protein is CASSLSKAGGETQYF. In DNA, the CDR3 is TGCGCCAGCAGCTTATCAAAAGCGGGGGGAGAGACCCAGTACTTC.

The CDR3 region is CASSAGQLAKNIQYF. In nucleotides, the CDR3 is TGTGCCAGCAGCGCGGGACAGCTAGCCAAAAACATTCAGTACTTC. The chain uses TRBV11-1 and TRBJ2-4; possibly TRBD1 for D (7 bases). The CDR3 loop spans 15 amino acids. Germline V lookup: CDR1 SGHAT, CDR2 FQDESV (reference sequence). V was trimmed by 5 bases and J by 0 bases, leaving 11 bases between them.